This T cell receptor beta chain stems from a study of shared clonotypes between healthy human individuals. Assay used: immunoSEQ multiplex PCR; TCRdb lists only in-frame clones, some missing. The sample has more than 2,000,000 clones; roughly nine tenths are singletons. For this clone: As yet, its antigen is unknown.

Study conclusions and caveats: Sample collection involved blood only; tissue repertoires are likely different. Read depth was anticipated to influence clonotype sharing among donors. Naive subsets typically showed greater estimated richness than memory subsets.

Per germline, CDR1 LGHNT and CDR2 FRNRAP. The length of the CDR3 is 17 residues. V was shortened by 0 bases and J by 0 bases, with 14 bases between the two germline ends. From CD4+ cells came CD45RA+ naive and CD45RA-negative memory subsets. This clonotype was sampled from a young man in good health. The chain employs TRBV12-5 and TRBJ1-1; D is possibly TRBD1 (5 bases). The sequenced sample was naive CD4+ T cells sorted from blood. The subset was: CD45RA+ positively selected. CDR3 loop: CASGLVVIGTLNTEAFF. In DNA, the CDR3 is TGTGCTAGTGGTTTGGTTGTTATCGGGACCTTGAACACTGAAGCTTTCTTT.